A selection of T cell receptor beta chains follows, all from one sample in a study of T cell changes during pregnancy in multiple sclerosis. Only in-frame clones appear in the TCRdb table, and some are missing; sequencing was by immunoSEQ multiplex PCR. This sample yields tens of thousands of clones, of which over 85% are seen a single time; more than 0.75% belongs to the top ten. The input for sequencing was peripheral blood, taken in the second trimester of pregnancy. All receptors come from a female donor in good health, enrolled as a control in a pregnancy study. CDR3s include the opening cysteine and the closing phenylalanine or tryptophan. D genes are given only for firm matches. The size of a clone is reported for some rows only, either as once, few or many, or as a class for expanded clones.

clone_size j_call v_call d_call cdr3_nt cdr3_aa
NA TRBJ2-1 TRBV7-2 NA TGTGCCAGCAGCTTAGCAGCCTATGAGCAGTTCTTC CASSLAAYEQFF
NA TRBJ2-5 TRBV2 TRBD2 TGTGCCACCAACAACGGGGCGGGAGAAGAGACCCAGTACTTC CATNNGAGEETQYF
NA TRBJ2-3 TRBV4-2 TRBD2 TGTGCCAGCAGCCAAGAGTTCGATAGCGGGCGCACAGATACGCAGTATTTT CASSQEFDSGRTDTQYF
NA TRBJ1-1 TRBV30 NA TGTGCCTGGTCTCCCGGACAAAACACTGAAGCTTTCTTT CAWSPGQNTEAFF
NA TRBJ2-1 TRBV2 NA TGTGCCAGCAGGAGACAAGCTTACAATGAGCAGTTCTTC CASRRQAYNEQFF
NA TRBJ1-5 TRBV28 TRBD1 TGTGCCAGCAGTCCCGGACAGGGCCTTTGGCAGCCCCAGCATTTT CASSPGQGLWQPQHF
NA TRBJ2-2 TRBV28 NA TGTGCCAGCAGTTTAAGCGGTTCGAACACCGGGGAGCTGTTTTTT CASSLSGSNTGELFF
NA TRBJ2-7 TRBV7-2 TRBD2 TGTGCCAGCAGCCTTACCGGGACTAGCGGGTCCTACGAGCAGTACTTC CASSLTGTSGSYEQYF
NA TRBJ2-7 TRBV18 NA TGTGCCAGCTCACCAGTTAGCTCCTACGAGCAGTACTTC CASSPVSSYEQYF
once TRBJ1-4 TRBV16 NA TGTGCCAGCAGCCGGGGAGCAACTAATGAAAAACTGTTTTTT CASSRGATNEKLFF
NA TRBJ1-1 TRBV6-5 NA TGTGCCAGCAGTTTCCCGGGAGCCTCCCTTTTCTTT CASSFPGASLFF
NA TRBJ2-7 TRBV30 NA TGTGCCTGGACCTCCGAAGAGCGATACGAGCAGTACTTC CAWTSEERYEQYF
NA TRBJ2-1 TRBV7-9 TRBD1 TGTGCCTGCAGTGCGACAGGGGCCTTTAATGAGCAGTTCTTC CACSATGAFNEQFF
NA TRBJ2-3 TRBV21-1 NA TGTGCCAGCAGCAAAGGTCAGGGCGGAGCTCCTATCACAGATACGCAGTATTTT CASSKGQGGAPITDTQYF
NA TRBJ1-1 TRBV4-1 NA TGCGCCAGCAGAGATCCCGGGACTCTCGGCGGGGACGCTTTCTTT CASRDPGTLGGDAFF
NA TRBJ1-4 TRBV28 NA TGTGCCAGCAGCTACGTAGGCTCAGGGAATGAAAAACTGTTTTTT CASSYVGSGNEKLFF
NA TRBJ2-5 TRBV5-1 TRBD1 TGCGCCAGCAGCTTGGCCGGGCGGACAGGCCAAGAGACCCAGTACTTC CASSLAGRTGQETQYF
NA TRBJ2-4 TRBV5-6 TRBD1 TGTGCCAGCAGCCATGGGACAGGGTTGAACATTCAGTACTTC CASSHGTGLNIQYF
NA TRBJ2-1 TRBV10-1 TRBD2 TGCGCCAGCAGGGTAGCGGGTAGCTCCTACAATGAGCAGTTCTTC CASRVAGSSYNEQFF
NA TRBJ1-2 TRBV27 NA TGTGCCAGCAGTGCGGGAAGAGCAGCCTCGGAGGCCTATGGCTACACCTTC CASSAGRAASEAYGYTF
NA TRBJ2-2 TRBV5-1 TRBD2 TGCGCCAGCAGCTCCGGGACTACAACCGGGGAGCTGTTTTTT CASSSGTTTGELFF
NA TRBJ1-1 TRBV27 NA TGTGCCAGCAGTTTAGGGGGGAGAGGGACTCAAAGGAACACTGAAGCTTTCTTT CASSLGGRGTQRNTEAFF
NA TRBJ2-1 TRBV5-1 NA TGCGCCAGCTCAAGCGGTCAGGTTTACAATGAGCAGTTCTTC CASSSGQVYNEQFF
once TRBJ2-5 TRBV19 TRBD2 TGTGCCAGTAGTCCCCGGACTAGAGAGACCCAGTACTTC CASSPRTRETQYF
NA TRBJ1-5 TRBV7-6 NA TGTGCCAGCAGCTTAACGGGGGATCAGCCCCAGCATTTT CASSLTGDQPQHF
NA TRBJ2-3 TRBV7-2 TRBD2 TGTGCCAGCATGGAAAGAGCGGGAGGGACGGGGACGCAGTATTTT CASMERAGGTGTQYF
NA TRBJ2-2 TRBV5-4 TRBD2 TGTGCCAGCAGGATAGCGGGGTGGAACACCGGGGAGCTGTTTTTT CASRIAGWNTGELFF
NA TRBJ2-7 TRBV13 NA TGTGCCAGCAGCGCGGACATACTCGCGGGGGAGCAGTACTTC CASSADILAGEQYF
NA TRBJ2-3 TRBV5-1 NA TGCGCCAGCGGGTTGGCGGGATTGGGAATAGATACGCAGTATTTT CASGLAGLGIDTQYF
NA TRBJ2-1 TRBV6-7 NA TGTGCCAGCAGTTCTAACTCCGGCGCCCACGGGAATGAGCAGTTCTTC CASSSNSGAHGNEQFF
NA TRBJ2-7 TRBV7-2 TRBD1 TGTGCCAGCAGCTCGCCTACCAGACAGGGCACCTACGAGCAGTACTTC CASSSPTRQGTYEQYF
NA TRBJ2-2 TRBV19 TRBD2 TGTGCCAGTAGTATGAGCGGGAGGGCCGGGACCGGGGAGCTGTTTTTT CASSMSGRAGTGELFF
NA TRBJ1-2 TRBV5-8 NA TGTGCCAGCAGCTTCTTGGGGGGGAACTATGGCTACACCTTC CASSFLGGNYGYTF
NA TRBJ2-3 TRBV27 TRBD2 TGTGCCAGCAGTTTACTCCTTAGCGGGAACACAGATACGCAGTATTTT CASSLLLSGNTDTQYF
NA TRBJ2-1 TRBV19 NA TGTGCCAGTAGGTCGGTTCCCTTTTACAATGAGCAGTTCTTC CASRSVPFYNEQFF
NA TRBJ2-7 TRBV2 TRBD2 TGTGCCAGCAGTGGGGGACCGGGAGGCGAGCAGTACTTC CASSGGPGGEQYF
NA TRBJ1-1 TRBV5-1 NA TGCGCCAGCAGCTCGGGTGGGGGGGGGACTGAAGCTTTCTTT CASSSGGGGTEAFF
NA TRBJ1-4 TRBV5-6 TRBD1 TGTGCCAGCAGCTGGGACAGGGGACTCGAAAAACTGTTTTTT CASSWDRGLEKLFF
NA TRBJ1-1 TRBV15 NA TGTGCCACCAGCAGAGATGGGGGGTACACTGAAGCTTTCTTT CATSRDGGYTEAFF
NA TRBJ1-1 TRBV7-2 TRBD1 TGTGCCAGCACCGACCGGGACAGGGCGGCTTTCTTT CASTDRDRAAFF
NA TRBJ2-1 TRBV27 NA TGTGCCAGCAGTCCAACTCCCCTGACAGCGTACAATGAGCAGTTCTTC CASSPTPLTAYNEQFF
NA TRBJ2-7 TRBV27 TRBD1 TGTGCCAGCAGCTTATCCACGACAGGGGGCACCGAGCAGTACTTC CASSLSTTGGTEQYF
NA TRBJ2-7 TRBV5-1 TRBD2 TGCGCCAGCAGCCTAGGGACTAGCGGGTCCTACGAGCAGTACTTC CASSLGTSGSYEQYF
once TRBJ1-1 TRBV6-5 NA TGTGCCAGCAACTATCAGGGGAACACTGAAGCTTTCTTT CASNYQGNTEAFF
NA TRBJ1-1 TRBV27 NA TGTGCCAGCAGCCTCCGGGAGAAGACTGAAGCTTTCTTT CASSLREKTEAFF
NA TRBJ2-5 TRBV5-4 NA TGTGCCAGCAGCCCCTTACAGGGGGGGAAGACCCAGTACTTC CASSPLQGGKTQYF
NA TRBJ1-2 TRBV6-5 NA TGTGCCAGCAGTTACTCAGGAGGGCCGTATGGCTACACCTTC CASSYSGGPYGYTF
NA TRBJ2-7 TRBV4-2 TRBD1 TGTGCCAGCAGCCAAACAGGGGGCCAGCCCCGCGGCGAGCAGTACTTC CASSQTGGQPRGEQYF
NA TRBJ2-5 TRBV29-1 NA TGCAGCGTTAGCGGGCAAGAGACCCAGTACTTC CSVSGQETQYF
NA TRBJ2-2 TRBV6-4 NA TGTGCCAGCAATGGGTTTCTAGCAGAGAACACCGGGGAGCTGTTTTTT CASNGFLAENTGELFF
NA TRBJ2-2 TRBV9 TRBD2 TGTGCCAGCAGCGCTGGGACTAGCGGGATCACCGGGGAGCTGTTTTTT CASSAGTSGITGELFF
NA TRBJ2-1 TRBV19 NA TGTGCCAGTAGTAGGAGGGACGGGAACAATGAGCAGTTCTTC CASSRRDGNNEQFF
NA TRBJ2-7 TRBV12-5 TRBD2 TGTGCTAGTGGCTGGCGGGGGGGATACGAGCAGTACTTC CASGWRGGYEQYF
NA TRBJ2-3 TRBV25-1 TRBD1 TGTGCCACGTCGGGACAGGGCCGCAATACGCAGTATTTT CATSGQGRNTQYF
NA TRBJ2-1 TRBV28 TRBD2 TGTGCCAGCAGTTCGGGTGGAGCGGGAGGGGGAGAGCAGTTCTTC CASSSGGAGGGEQFF
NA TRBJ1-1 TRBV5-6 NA TGTGCCAGCAGCTTGATCACAGGGAGGAACACTGAAGCTTTCTTT CASSLITGRNTEAFF
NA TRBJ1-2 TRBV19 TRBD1 TGTGCCAGTAGTAGCCGGGACAGGGGGCCGGGTGGCTACACCTTC CASSSRDRGPGGYTF
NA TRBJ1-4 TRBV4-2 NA TGTGCCAGCGGGCGGGTAGGGCCGTCGGATGAAAAACTGTTTTTT CASGRVGPSDEKLFF
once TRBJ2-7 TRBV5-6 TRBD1 TGTGCCAGCAGCTTCAAGGGACAGACCACCTACGAGCAGTACTTC CASSFKGQTTYEQYF
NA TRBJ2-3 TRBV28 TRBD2 TGTGCCAGCACGCTAGCGGGAGCAGATACGCAGTATTTT CASTLAGADTQYF